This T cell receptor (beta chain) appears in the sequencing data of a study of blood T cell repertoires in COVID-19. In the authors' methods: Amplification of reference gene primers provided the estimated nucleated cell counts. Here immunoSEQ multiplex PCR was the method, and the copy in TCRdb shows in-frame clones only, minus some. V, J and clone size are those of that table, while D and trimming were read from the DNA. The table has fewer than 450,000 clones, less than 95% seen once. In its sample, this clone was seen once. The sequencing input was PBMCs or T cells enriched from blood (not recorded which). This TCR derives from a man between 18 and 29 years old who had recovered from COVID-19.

The CDR3 here is CASSPKKLAQAADTQYF. CDR3 bases: TGTGCCAGCAGCCCAAAAAAACTAGCCCAGGCGGCAGATACGCAGTATTTT. The rearrangement joins TRBV4-2 to TRBJ2-3; TRBD2 is a possible D gene (6 bases). The CDR3 extends over 17 amino acids. Trimming shortened V by 4 bases and J by 4 bases, and 21 bases separated the two germline ends. Germline CDR1 is LGHNA and CDR2 is YNFKEQ.